Below are 16 T cell receptor beta chains sequenced from a single sample in a study of neurological immune-mediated disorders. TCRdb fed the 5' RACE reads into MiXCR, producing one record per CDR3 protein. The sample carries roughly 10,000 distinct CDR3 sequences, about 23% recorded once. Specimen: CD8+ T cells from blood. All receptors come from a middle-aged woman with multiple sclerosis.

This clonotype was recorded many times. The chain combines TRBV5-6 with TRBJ2-7; 10 nucleotides line up with TRBD1. CDR3 size: 15 residues. V lost 4 bases and J lost 5; bases outside the gene matches: 9. Germline V lookup: CDR1 SGHDT, CDR2 YYEEEE. CDR3 nucleotide sequence: TGTGCCAGCAGCCCCTTGGGACAGGGGTTCCACGAGCAGTACTTC. Its protein is CASSPLGQGFHEQYF.

Judged by abundance, this clonotype is medium-sized (0.01 to 0.1%). The chain recombines TRBV11-2 with TRBJ2-7; D possibly uses TRBD1 or TRBD2 (5 bases each). The CDR3 extends over 14 amino acids. V lost 1 base and J 2 bases, leaving 9 bases between the germline ends. CDR1 and CDR2 from the germline V gene are SGHAT and FQNNGV. CDR3 sequence (DNA): TGTGCCAGCAGCTTAGGAGGGGATACCTACGAGCAGTACTTC. Residues: CASSLGGDTYEQYF.

This clonotype occurred a few times. The V call is TRBV20-1, the J call TRBJ2-1, with 8 bases that match TRBD2. The CDR3 consists of 15 residues. CDR1 and CDR2 from the germline V gene are DFQATT and SNEGSKA (reference sequence). V trimming: 5 bases; J trimming: 6 bases; junction bases outside the gene matches: 12. CDR3 in DNA: TGCAGTGCTGATGACTATAGCGGGGAGCCCAATGAGCAGTTCTTC. Translation gives CSADDYSGEPNEQFF.

This clonotype has ten or more counts. V and J are TRBV9 and TRBJ2-3; a weak D match, TRBD2 (6 bases). V lost 0 bases and J lost 1, with 9 bases in between. From germline, CDR1 is SGDLS and CDR2 YYNGEE. This CDR3 contains 15 residues. The CDR3 region has the DNA TGTGCCAGCAGCGTAGGAGCGGGTCGCACAGATACGCAGTATTTT. Translation: CASSVGAGRTDTQYF.

CDR3 amino acids: CASSLWGGNTEAFF. CDR3 nucleotides: TGTGCCAGCAGCTTATGGGGGGGTAACACTGAAGCTTTCTTT. The rearrangement joins TRBV11-2 to TRBJ1-1, with D perhaps matching TRBD1 (5 bases). In germline, CDR1 is SGHAT, CDR2 FQNNGV. The V end was cut by 2 bases, the J end by 2 bases, with 9 bases between. This CDR3 comprises 14 residues.

This clonotype was seen at least ten times. The chain couples TRBV5-1 to TRBJ1-2, with 9 bases lining up with TRBD1. Germline-derived CDR1 and CDR2 are SGHRS and YFSETQ. V gave up 3 bases and J gave up 4 bases; unmatched junction bases: 4. The CDR3 runs 14 residues. CDR3 bases: TGCGCCAGCAGCTCCGGGACAGGGAGCTATGGCTACACCTTC. Its translation is CASSSGTGSYGYTF. Full variable domain (rest looked up from reference TRBV5-1 and TRBJ1-2): KAGVTQTPRYLIKTRGQQVTLSCSPISGHRSVSWYQQTPGQGLQFLFEYFSETQRNKGNFPGRFSGRQFSNSRSEMNVSTLELGDSALYLCASSSGTGSYGYTFGSGTRLTVV.

By its share, this clonotype is medium-sized. The chain's CDR3 is CASSSHGTGVGYTF. CDR3 bases: TGTGCCAGCAGCTCCCACGGGACAGGGGTGGGCTACACCTTC. V gene TRBV4-2 combines with J gene TRBJ1-2, with TRBD1 matching 10 bases. Germline assignment: CDR1 LGHNA and CDR2 YNFKEQ. Losses at the gene ends were 5 bases for V and 8 bases for J; bases not matched to a gene: 8. This CDR3 is built from 14 residues.

This chain links TRBV12-3 or TRBV12-4 with TRBJ2-7; D remains ambiguous. The CDR3 extends over 12 amino acids. Trimming took 2 bases from V and 3 from J, leaving 5 bases between them. The CDR3 sequence is CASSLSRYEQYF. CDR3 nucleotides: TGTGCCAGCAGTTTATCCCGCTACGAGCAGTACTTC.

This clonotype was recorded many times. The CDR3: CASSFDRGWTEAFF. The DNA of the CDR3 is TGCGCCAGCAGCTTCGACAGGGGGTGGACTGAAGCTTTCTTT. The chain links TRBV5-1 to TRBJ1-1; 9 bases match TRBD1. The CDR3 consists of 14 residues. J was trimmed by 5 bases and V by 2 bases; bases with no gene match: 4. The germline V gene encodes CDR1 SGHRS and CDR2 YFSETQ.

This sequence joins TRBV5-1 and TRBJ1-1; no clear D. Germline lookup yields CDR1 SGHRS and CDR2 YFSETQ. CDR3 length: 13 residues. Trimming took 4 bases from V and 2 from J, leaving 9 bases between them. The DNA of the CDR3 is TGCGCCAGCAGCCTCCCTCCCAACACTGAAGCTTTCTTT. It translates to CASSLPPNTEAFF. The whole variable domain, filled in from reference TRBV5-1 and TRBJ1-1, reads KAGVTQTPRYLIKTRGQQVTLSCSPISGHRSVSWYQQTPGQGLQFLFEYFSETQRNKGNFPGRFSGRQFSNSRSEMNVSTLELGDSALYLCASSLPPNTEAFFGQGTRLTVV.

This clonotype was counted many times. The genes are TRBV29-1 and TRBJ1-3; the match to TRBD1 covers 9 bases. The CDR3 has 15 residues. Germline loops: CDR1 SQVTM, CDR2 ANQGSEA. V was pared by 1 base and J by 6 bases, with 7 bases of the junction left unmatched. The CDR3 nucleotides read TGCAGCGTTGAAGCTGGGACAGGGATAGCAAACACCATATATTTT. Its protein product is CSVEAGTGIANTIYF.

This clonotype is categorized as medium-sized. The chain is built from TRBV10-2 and TRBJ1-1; D is ambiguous. The length of the CDR3 is 12 residues. V was shortened by 2 bases and J by 7 bases, with 8 bases between the two germline ends. Germline loops: CDR1 WSHSY, CDR2 SAAADI. Here the CDR3 reads CASSEGRNEAFF. The DNA of the CDR3 is TGCGCCAGCAGTGAGGGACGGAATGAAGCTTTCTTT.

The chain couples TRBV3-1 to TRBJ1-5; 8 bases are a match to TRBD1. Trimming removed 1 base from V and 1 base from J; junction bases left unmatched: 3. Germline V gene lookup returns CDR1 LGHDT and CDR2 YNNKEL (reference sequence). The CDR3 is made up of 16 amino acids. The CDR3 protein is CASSQGTGWSNQPQHF. The CDR3, as DNA: TGTGCCAGCAGCCAAGGGACAGGGTGGAGCAATCAGCCCCAGCATTTT. The entire variable domain, with the rest obtained from reference TRBV3-1 and TRBJ1-5, is as follows: DTAVSQTPKYLVTQMGNDKSIKCEQNLGHDTMYWYKQDSKKFLKIMFSYNNKELIINETVPNRFSPKSPDKAHLNLHINSLELGDSAVYFCASSQGTGWSNQPQHFGDGTRLSIL.

This clonotype was counted many times. V usage is TRBV10-1 and J usage is TRBJ1-1; 7 nucleotides line up with TRBD1. Losses at the gene ends were 7 bases for V and 1 base for J; bases not matched to a gene: 21. The length of the CDR3 is 19 residues. The V gene's germline CDR1 is WNHNN and CDR2 SYGVQD (reference sequence). This CDR3 reads CASISQLGGLTLGNTEAFF. The CDR3 DNA sequence: TGCGCCAGCATCTCCCAGCTAGGGGGCTTGACACTGGGGAACACTGAAGCTTTCTTT.

This clonotype was found many times. V and J are TRBV7-6 and TRBJ2-7, with a tentative D call TRBD2 (7 bases). The CDR3 runs to 13 residues. Germline lookup yields CDR1 SGHVS and CDR2 FNYEAQ. The ends were cut back, 3 bases at V and 5 bases at J, with 11 bases in the middle. The CDR3, as DNA: TGTGCCAGCAGCTTGGGGGGGGCAGACGAGCAGTACTTC. It codes for CASSLGGADEQYF.

In regard to this clonotype: One junction end disagrees with the germline gene, perhaps due to a read error. The rearrangement joins TRBV11-2 to TRBJ2-3; D call uncertain. CDR1 SGHAT and CDR2 FQNNGV come from the germline V gene. The CDR3 length is 13 residues. This CDR3 reads CANSLIETDTQYF. The CDR3 DNA is TGTGCCAACAGCCTGATAGAGACAGATACGCAGTATTTT.